Listed below are T cell receptor beta chains from one sample, sequenced in a study of T cell responses to AZD1222 COVID-19 vaccine. TCRdb's copy holds only in-frame clones and misses some; the assay was immunoSEQ multiplex PCR. Altogether around 100,000 clones are present, around nine tenths being singletons, with the ten largest covering about 1.5%. The input for sequencing was peripheral blood, taken on day 0 of AZD1222 vaccination. The origin of the receptors is an adult in good health. The CDR3 runs from the conserved cysteine through the conserved F or W. The D gene is left open where the match is weak. Size is omitted from some rows. Given values are once, few, many or a class for expanded clones.

CDR3	DNA	D	V	J	size
CASSLSLASPGYTF	TGTGCCAGCAGCTTAAGTCTGGCAAGCCCTGGCTACACCTTC	.	TRBV7-3	TRBJ1-2	.
CASRRTGRIYGYTF	TGTGCCAGCAGAAGAACCGGACGGATCTATGGCTACACCTTC	.	TRBV3-1/TRBV3-2	TRBJ1-2	.
CSGLTDGNTIYF	TGCAGCGGACTTACCGATGGAAACACCATATATTTT	.	TRBV29-1	TRBJ1-3	.
CASSIPQRLAGGFLTGELFF	TGTGCCAGCAGCATCCCCCAGCGGCTAGCGGGGGGGTTCCTCACCGGGGAGCTGTTTTTT	TRBD2	TRBV7-9	TRBJ2-2	.
CASTIGTVYGYTF	TGTGCCAGCACCATAGGGACAGTCTATGGCTACACCTTC	TRBD1	TRBV6-5	TRBJ1-2	.
CASSVGDNEQFF	TGTGCCAGCAGTGTCGGGGATAATGAGCAGTTCTTC	.	TRBV2	TRBJ2-1	.
CASSPRGMNTEAFF	TGTGCCAGCAGCCCCCGGGGAATGAACACTGAAGCTTTCTTT	.	TRBV27	TRBJ1-1	.
CASSLQGASSPLHF	TGTGCCAGCAGTTTACAGGGGGCGAGTTCACCCCTCCACTTT	TRBD1	TRBV28	TRBJ1-6	.
CASSSGGDGYTF	TGTGCCAGCTCCTCAGGGGGAGATGGCTACACCTTC	TRBD1	TRBV12-3/TRBV12-4	TRBJ1-2	.
CASSPLRTAEAFF	TGTGCCAGCAGCCCCCTTAGGACGGCTGAAGCTTTCTTT	.	TRBV9	TRBJ1-1	.
CASSAPQGASPYEQYF	TGTGCCAGCAGCGCTCCTCAGGGGGCGTCCCCCTACGAGCAGTACTTC	TRBD1	TRBV11-2	TRBJ2-7	.
CASSLPHLGRGGNTEAFF	TGTGCCAGCAGCTTGCCCCACTTGGGCAGGGGGGGGAACACTGAAGCTTTCTTT	TRBD1	TRBV5-6	TRBJ1-1	.
CASSPGTGDTGELFF	TGTGCCAGCAGCCCCGGGACAGGGGACACCGGGGAGCTGTTTTTT	TRBD1	TRBV5-6	TRBJ2-2	.
CASSFSGGDSPLHF	TGTGCCAGCAGCTTCAGCGGGGGAGATTCACCCCTCCACTTT	.	TRBV7-9	TRBJ1-6	.
CASSRADSPRRNIQYF	TGTGCCAGCAGCCGAGCCGACAGTCCGCGGAGGAACATTCAGTACTTC	.	TRBV14	TRBJ2-4	.
CASSREGNTGELFF	TGCGCCAGCAGTAGGGAGGGGAACACCGGGGAGCTGTTTTTT	TRBD2	TRBV5-1	TRBJ2-2	.
CASSLPDRVYGYTF	TGTGCCAGCAGCTTACCCGACCGGGTCTATGGCTACACCTTC	.	TRBV28	TRBJ1-2	.
CASSLVAGGPYSAQYF	TGTGCCAGCAGCTTAGTGGCGGGGGGGCCTTATAGTGCGCAGTATTTT	TRBD2	TRBV7-6	TRBJ2-3	.
CSASYAGTGDQPQHF	TGCAGTGCTAGTTACGCCGGGACAGGGGATCAGCCCCAGCATTTT	TRBD1	TRBV20-1	TRBJ1-5	once
CASSLGDRSYGYTF	TGTGCCAGCAGCTTGGGAGATAGGAGCTATGGCTACACCTTC	.	TRBV5-4	TRBJ1-2	.
CASRQDTYLYGYTF	TGTGCCAGCAGACAGGACACCTACCTCTATGGCTACACCTTC	.	TRBV5-5	TRBJ1-2	.
CASSIRFSGNTIYF	TGTGCCAGCAGCATTAGATTTTCCGGAAACACCATATATTTT	.	TRBV5-4	TRBJ1-3	.
CASSQLGTPNSPLHF	TGTGCCAGCAGCCAGCTCGGGACACCAAATTCACCCCTCCACTTT	.	TRBV3-1/TRBV3-2	TRBJ1-6	.
CASSPGPRLDYGYTF	TGCGCCAGCAGCCCCGGGCCCCGGTTGGACTATGGCTACACCTTC	.	TRBV5-1	TRBJ1-2	.
CASSRNIAGEQYF	TGTGCCAGCAGCCGGAACATAGCGGGAGAGCAGTACTTC	TRBD2	TRBV3-1/TRBV3-2	TRBJ2-7	.
CASSLALGHVSYNEQFF	TGTGCCAGCAGCTTAGCGCTTGGACATGTTTCCTACAATGAGCAGTTCTTC	.	TRBV7-9	TRBJ2-1	.
CASSLTANTEAFF	TGTGCCAGCAGCTTGACAGCGAACACTGAAGCTTTCTTT	.	TRBV7-8	TRBJ1-1	.
CATTLVNGGYTF	TGTGCCACAACACTCGTCAACGGGGGCTACACCTTC	.	TRBV24-1	TRBJ1-2	.
CASSFAGYNEQFF	TGCGCCAGCAGCTTTGCCGGGTACAATGAGCAGTTCTTC	.	TRBV5-1	TRBJ2-1	.
CASRPAPNTEAFF	TGTGCCAGCAGACCGGCACCGAACACTGAAGCTTTCTTT	.	TRBV7-9	TRBJ1-1	.
CASSLAHGAYGYTF	TGTGCCAGCAGCTTAGCTCACGGGGCCTATGGCTACACCTTC	.	TRBV7-9	TRBJ1-2	.
CASSPYTGEGYGYTF	TGTGCCAGCAGCCCCTATACAGGGGAGGGCTATGGCTACACCTTC	TRBD1	TRBV9	TRBJ1-2	.
CASSVSPNTEAFF	TGTGCCAGCAGTGTTTCCCCGAACACTGAAGCTTTCTTT	.	TRBV6-4	TRBJ1-1	.